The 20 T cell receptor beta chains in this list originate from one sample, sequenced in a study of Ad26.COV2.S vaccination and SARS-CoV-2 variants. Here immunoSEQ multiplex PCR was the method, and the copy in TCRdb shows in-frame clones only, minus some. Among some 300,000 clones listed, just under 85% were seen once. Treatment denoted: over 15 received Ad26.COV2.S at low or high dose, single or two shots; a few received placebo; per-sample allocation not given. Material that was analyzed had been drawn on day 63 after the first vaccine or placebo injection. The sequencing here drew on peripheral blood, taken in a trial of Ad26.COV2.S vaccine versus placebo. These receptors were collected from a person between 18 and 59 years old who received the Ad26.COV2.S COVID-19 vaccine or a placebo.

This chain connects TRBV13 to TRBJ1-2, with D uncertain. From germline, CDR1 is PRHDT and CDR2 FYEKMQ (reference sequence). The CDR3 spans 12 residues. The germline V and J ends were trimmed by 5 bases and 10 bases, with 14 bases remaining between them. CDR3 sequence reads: CASSRARGDYTF. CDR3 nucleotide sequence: TGTGCCAGCAGCAGAGCCCGGGGTGACTACACCTTC.

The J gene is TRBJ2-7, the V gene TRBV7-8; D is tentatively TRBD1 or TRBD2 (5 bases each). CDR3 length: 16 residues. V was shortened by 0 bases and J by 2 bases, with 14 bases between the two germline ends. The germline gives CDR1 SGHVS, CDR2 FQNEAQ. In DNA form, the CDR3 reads TGTGCCAGCAGCTTAGCGGGATGGGGGTTTCCCTACGAGCAGTACTTC. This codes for CASSLAGWGFPYEQYF.

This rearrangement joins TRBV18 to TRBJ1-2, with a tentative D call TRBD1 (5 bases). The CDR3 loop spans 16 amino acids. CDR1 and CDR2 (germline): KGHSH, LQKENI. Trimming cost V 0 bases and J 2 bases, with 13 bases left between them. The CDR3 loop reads CASSPPQGNRNYGYTF. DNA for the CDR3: TGTGCCAGCTCACCACCTCAGGGAAACCGAAACTATGGCTACACCTTC.

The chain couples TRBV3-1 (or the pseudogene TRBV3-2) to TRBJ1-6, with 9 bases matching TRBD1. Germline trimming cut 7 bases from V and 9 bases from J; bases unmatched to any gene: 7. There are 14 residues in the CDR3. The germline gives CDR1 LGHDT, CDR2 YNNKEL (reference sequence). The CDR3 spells CASTRTGAPSPLHF. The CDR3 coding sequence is TGTGCCAGCACCCGGACAGGGGCCCCTTCACCCCTCCACTTT.

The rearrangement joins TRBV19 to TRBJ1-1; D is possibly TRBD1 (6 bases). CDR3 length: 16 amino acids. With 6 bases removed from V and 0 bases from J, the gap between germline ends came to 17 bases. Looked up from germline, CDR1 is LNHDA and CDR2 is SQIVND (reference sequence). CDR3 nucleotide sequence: TGTGCCAGTAGATCGGACAGAGCACCGATGAACACTGAAGCTTTCTTT. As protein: CASRSDRAPMNTEAFF.

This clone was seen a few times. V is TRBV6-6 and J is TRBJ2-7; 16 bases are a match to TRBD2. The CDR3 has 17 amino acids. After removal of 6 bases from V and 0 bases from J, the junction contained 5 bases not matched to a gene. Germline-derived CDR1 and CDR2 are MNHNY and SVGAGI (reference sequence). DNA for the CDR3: TGTGCCAGCAGCCGAGGGACTAGCGGGGGGGCCTCCTACGAGCAGTACTTC. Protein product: CASSRGTSGGASYEQYF.

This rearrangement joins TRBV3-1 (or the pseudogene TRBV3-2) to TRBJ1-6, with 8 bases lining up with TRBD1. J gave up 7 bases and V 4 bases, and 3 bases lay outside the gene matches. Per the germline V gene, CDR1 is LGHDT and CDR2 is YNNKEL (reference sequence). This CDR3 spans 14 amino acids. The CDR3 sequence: CASSPGQGNSPLHF. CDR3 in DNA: TGTGCCAGCAGCCCCGGACAGGGAAATTCACCCCTCCACTTT.

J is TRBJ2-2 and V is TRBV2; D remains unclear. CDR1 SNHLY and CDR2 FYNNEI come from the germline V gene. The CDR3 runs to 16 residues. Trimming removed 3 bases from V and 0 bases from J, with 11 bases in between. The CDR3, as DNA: TGTGCCAGCAGTGATCGGGCAAGGGCGAACACCGGGGAGCTGTTTTTT. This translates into CASSDRARANTGELFF.

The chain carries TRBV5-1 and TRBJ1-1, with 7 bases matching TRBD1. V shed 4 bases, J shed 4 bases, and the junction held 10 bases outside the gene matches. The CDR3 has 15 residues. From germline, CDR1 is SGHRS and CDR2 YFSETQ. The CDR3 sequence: CASSVEGARGTEAFF. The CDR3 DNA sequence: TGCGCCAGCAGCGTAGAGGGGGCGAGGGGCACTGAAGCTTTCTTT. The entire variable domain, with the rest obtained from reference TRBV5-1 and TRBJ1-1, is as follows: KAGVTQTPRYLIKTRGQQVTLSCSPISGHRSVSWYQQTPGQGLQFLFEYFSETQRNKGNFPGRFSGRQFSNSRSEMNVSTLELGDSALYLCASSVEGARGTEAFFGQGTRLTVV.

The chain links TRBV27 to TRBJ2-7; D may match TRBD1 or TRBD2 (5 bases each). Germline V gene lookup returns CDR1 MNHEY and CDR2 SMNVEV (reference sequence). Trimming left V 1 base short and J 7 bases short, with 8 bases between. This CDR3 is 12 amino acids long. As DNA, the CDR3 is TGTGCCAGCAGTTTATGGGGGAGAGAGCAGTACTTC. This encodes CASSLWGREQYF.

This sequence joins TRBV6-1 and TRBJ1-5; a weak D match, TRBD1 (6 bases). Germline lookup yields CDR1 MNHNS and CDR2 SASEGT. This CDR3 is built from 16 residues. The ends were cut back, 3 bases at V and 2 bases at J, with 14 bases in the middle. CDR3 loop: CASSEVQGMGNQPQHF. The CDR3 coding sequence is TGTGCCAGCAGTGAGGTACAGGGTATGGGCAATCAGCCCCAGCATTTT.

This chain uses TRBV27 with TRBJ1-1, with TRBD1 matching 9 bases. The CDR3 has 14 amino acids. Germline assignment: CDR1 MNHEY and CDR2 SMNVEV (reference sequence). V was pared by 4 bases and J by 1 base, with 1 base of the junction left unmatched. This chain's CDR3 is CASSWDRANTEAFF. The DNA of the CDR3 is TGTGCCAGCAGTTGGGACAGGGCGAACACTGAAGCTTTCTTT.

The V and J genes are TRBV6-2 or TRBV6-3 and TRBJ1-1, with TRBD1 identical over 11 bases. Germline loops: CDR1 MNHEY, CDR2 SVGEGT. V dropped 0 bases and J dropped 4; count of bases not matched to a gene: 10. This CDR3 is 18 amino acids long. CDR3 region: CASSYSLDRGQRVTEAFF. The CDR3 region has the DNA TGTGCCAGCAGTTACTCCTTGGACAGGGGGCAGAGGGTCACTGAAGCTTTCTTT.

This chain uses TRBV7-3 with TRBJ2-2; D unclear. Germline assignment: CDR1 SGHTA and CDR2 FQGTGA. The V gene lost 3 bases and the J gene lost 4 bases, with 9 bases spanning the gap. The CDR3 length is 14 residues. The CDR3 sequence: CASSLFSTTGELFF. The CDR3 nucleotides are TGTGCCAGCAGCTTGTTTTCCACCACCGGGGAGCTGTTTTTT.

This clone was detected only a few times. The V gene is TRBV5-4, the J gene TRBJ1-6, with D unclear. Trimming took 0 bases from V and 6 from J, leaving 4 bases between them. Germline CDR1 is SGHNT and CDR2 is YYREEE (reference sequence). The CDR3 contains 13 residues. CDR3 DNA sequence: TGTGCCAGCAGCTTGGGTCGTAATTCACCCCTCCACTTT. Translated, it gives CASSLGRNSPLHF. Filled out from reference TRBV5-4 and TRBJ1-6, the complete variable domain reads ETGVTQSPTHLIKTRGQQVTLRCSSQSGHNTVSWYQQALGQGPQFIFQYYREEENGRGNFPPRFSGLQFPNYSSELNVNALELDDSALYLCASSLGRNSPLHFGNGTRLTVT.

For the CDR3, the DNA is TGTGCCAGCAGCCCCGGGACCTACGACAATTCACCCCTCCACTTT. As protein: CASSPGTYDNSPLHF. This chain links TRBV7-9 with TRBJ1-6; D is perhaps TRBD1 (5 bases). This CDR3 spans 15 amino acids. The V and J ends lost 5 bases and 7 bases respectively, with 15 bases between them. The germline V gene has CDR1 SEHNR and CDR2 FQNEAQ (reference sequence).

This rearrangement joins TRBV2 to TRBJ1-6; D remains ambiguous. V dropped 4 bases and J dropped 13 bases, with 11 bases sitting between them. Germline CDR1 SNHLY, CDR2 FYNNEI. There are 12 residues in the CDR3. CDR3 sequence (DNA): TGTGCCAGCAGTGTGGAGTTTAGCCCCCTCCACTTT. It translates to CASSVEFSPLHF.

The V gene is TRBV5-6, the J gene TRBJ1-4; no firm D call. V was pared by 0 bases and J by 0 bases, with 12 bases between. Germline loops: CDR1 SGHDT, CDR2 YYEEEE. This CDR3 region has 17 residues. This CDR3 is CASSLDLSEATNEKLFF. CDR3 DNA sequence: TGTGCCAGCAGCTTGGACTTGTCGGAGGCAACTAATGAAAAACTGTTTTTT.

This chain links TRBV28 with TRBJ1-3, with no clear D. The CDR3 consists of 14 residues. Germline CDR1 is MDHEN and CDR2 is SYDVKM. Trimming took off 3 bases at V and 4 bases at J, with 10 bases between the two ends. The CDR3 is CASSFIDLGNTIYF. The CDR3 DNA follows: TGTGCCAGCAGTTTTATAGACCTCGGAAACACCATATATTTT.

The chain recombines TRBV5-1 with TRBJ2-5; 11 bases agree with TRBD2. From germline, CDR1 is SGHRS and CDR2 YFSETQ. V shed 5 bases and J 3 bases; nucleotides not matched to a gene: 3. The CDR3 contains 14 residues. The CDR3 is CASRAGLAEETQYF. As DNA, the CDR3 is TGCGCCAGCAGGGCGGGACTAGCGGAAGAGACCCAGTACTTC.